This T cell receptor (beta chain) emerged from a study of CD8 T cells in ankylosing spondylitis. The V end was cut by 2 bases, the J end by 10 bases, with 10 bases between. Germline lookup yields CDR1 SGHRS and CDR2 YFSETQ. This CDR3 is 12 amino acids long. Findings and limits, study-wide: Within peripheral blood, clones linked to disease were CD8+ and relatively rare. Reportedly, matched ankylosing spondylitis synovial fluid was significantly enriched for disease-linked clones.

This clonotype was counted a few times. Its matching antigen is unknown. Quantitative barcoded 5'-RACE was used to prepare TCR beta libraries. TCRdb reanalysed the 5' RACE reads using MiXCR and keeps one entry per CDR3 protein. Among 350,000 to 400,000 distinct CDR3 sequences listed, roughly 20% were seen once. Specimen: blood, either unsorted or a sorted T cell fraction (not recorded which). The TCR comes from a male donor with ankylosing spondylitis or in good health (not recorded which). The chain is built from TRBV5-1 and TRBJ2-1, with D tentatively TRBD1 (6 bases). The CDR3 sequence is CASSLSRGEQFF. In DNA form, the CDR3 reads TGCGCCAGCAGCTTAAGCAGGGGCGAGCAGTTCTTC.